This T cell receptor beta chain stems from a study of regulatory dendritic cells for organ transplantation. There are a few counts of this clone. Its specificity is unknown. Method: immunoSEQ multiplex PCR; TCRdb's copy keeps in-frame clones and lacks some. The profile shows 20,000 to 25,000 clones, 74% of them singletons. The CDR3 loop spans 14 amino acids. The germline V gene has CDR1 SNHLY and CDR2 FYNNEI. The germline V and J ends were trimmed by 5 bases and 12 bases, with 23 bases remaining between them. CD4+ or CD8+ T cells were sorted as naive CD45RA+ or memory CD45RO+. Findings of the study overall: Alloreactive memory CD8+ T cell pools varied considerably between individuals. The most alloreactive TCR clonotypes were found in resting memory CD8+ cells.

Material: memory CD4+ T cells from blood. Subset indicated: CD45RO+ memory T cells. The receptor was derived from a human donor in good health. The chain couples TRBV2 to TRBJ2-7, with D maybe TRBD1 (6 bases). The CDR3 DNA reads TGTGCCAGCAGTCCAGGGGTCGGGAACTTCCTGTGGTACTTC. This translates into CASSPGVGNFLWYF.